The 27 T cell receptor beta chains below come from one sample, sequenced in a study of T cell responses to AZD1222 COVID-19 vaccine. Only in-frame clones appear in the TCRdb table, and some are missing; sequencing was by immunoSEQ multiplex PCR. The sample lists approximately 140,000 clones; around nine tenths were seen once. Specimen: peripheral blood, collected on day 0 of AZD1222 vaccination. Receptor source: an adult in good health.

This chain uses TRBV7-2 with TRBJ1-3, with TRBD1 matching 7 bases. Germline V gene sequence: CDR1 SGHTA, CDR2 FQGNSA. V gave up 5 bases and J gave up 3 bases; unmatched junction bases: 4. CDR3 length: 14 residues. Written as DNA, the CDR3 is TGTGCCAGCAGCACCGGGACAGTTGGAAACACCATATATTTT. Translation: CASSTGTVGNTIYF.

This chain links TRBV7-2 with TRBJ1-2; 7 bases match TRBD1. V trimming: 5 bases; J trimming: 7 bases; junction bases outside the gene matches: 13. CDR3 length: 15 amino acids. Germline-derived CDR1 and CDR2 are SGHTA and FQGNSA. The DNA for the CDR3 is TGTGCCAGCAGCCCAGGGGGGAGCGGGGTTCGTGGCTACACCTTC. Its protein is CASSPGGSGVRGYTF.

The gene calls are TRBV7-2 and TRBJ1-1; D not resolved. V dropped 5 bases and J dropped 1 base, with 11 bases sitting between them. There are 14 residues in the CDR3. CDR1 and CDR2 (germline): SGHTA, FQGNSA. The CDR3 DNA reads as TGTGCCAGCAGCCTAAGCGGGTGGAACACTGAAGCTTTCTTT. Its protein is CASSLSGWNTEAFF.

This clone was found once. This chain uses TRBV18 with TRBJ2-7; 8 positions match TRBD1. J lost 0 bases, V lost 5 bases, and 6 bases had no gene match. From germline, CDR1 is KGHSH and CDR2 LQKENI. This CDR3 is 15 amino acids long. CDR3 residues: CASSSGQGPSYEQYF. The CDR3 region has the DNA TGTGCCAGCTCATCAGGACAGGGACCCTCCTACGAGCAGTACTTC.

The V call is TRBV5-1, the J call TRBJ2-7, with D tentatively TRBD2 (6 bases). Germline V gene lookup returns CDR1 SGHRS and CDR2 YFSETQ. This CDR3 spans 15 amino acids. With 4 bases removed from V and 0 bases from J, the gap between germline ends came to 14 bases. The CDR3 region has the DNA TGCGCCAGCAGCCCCCGACTAGGGGACTCCTACGAGCAGTACTTC. Translation gives CASSPRLGDSYEQYF.

The chain employs TRBV11-2 and TRBJ1-3; no clear D gene. The CDR3 runs 15 residues. Trimming cost V 1 base and J 1 base, with 8 bases left between them. Germline V lookup: CDR1 SGHAT, CDR2 FQNNGV. CDR3 in amino acids: CASSLVWDSGNTIYF. The CDR3 DNA reads TGTGCCAGCAGCTTAGTTTGGGATTCTGGAAACACCATATATTTT.

The V gene is TRBV5-8, the J gene TRBJ2-7; TRBD2 matches at 9 bases. Germline-derived CDR1 and CDR2 are SGHTS and YDEGEE. The CDR3 has 15 residues. V dropped 1 base and J dropped 2; count of bases not matched to a gene: 4. This chain's CDR3 is CASSLQAGGTYEQYF. Written as DNA, the CDR3 is TGTGCCAGCAGCTTGCAAGCGGGGGGCACCTACGAGCAGTACTTC.

The rearrangement uses TRBV20-1 and TRBJ2-7; TRBD1 aligns across 7 bases. J was trimmed by 4 bases and V by 4 bases; bases with no gene match: 4. The CDR3 has 12 amino acids. CDR1 is DFQATT, CDR2 SNEGSKA, per germline (reference sequence). Written as DNA, the CDR3 is TGCAGTGCTACTGACAGGGTGTACGAGCAGTACTTC. It specifies CSATDRVYEQYF.

This chain links TRBV5-1 with TRBJ2-6; maybe TRBD1 (6 bases). Per the germline V gene, CDR1 is SGHRS and CDR2 is YFSETQ. This CDR3 contains 16 residues. V was cut by 2 bases and J by 0 bases, with 9 bases left in between. This CDR3 reads CASSFTGISGANVLTF. The CDR3 nucleotides read TGCGCCAGCAGCTTCACAGGGATCTCTGGGGCCAACGTCCTGACTTTC.

This clone was seen a single time. V usage is TRBV18 and J usage is TRBJ1-1, with D possibly matching TRBD1 (5 bases). This CDR3 comprises 16 residues. Germline values: CDR1 KGHSH, CDR2 LQKENI. V shed 2 bases and J shed 2 bases, with 15 bases lying between them. CDR3 in DNA: TGTGCCAGCTCACCAGATCGGGGGAGGGGTAACACTGAAGCTTTCTTT. Protein product: CASSPDRGRGNTEAFF.

The genes are TRBV5-4 and TRBJ2-7, with a possible D match to TRBD1 (6 bases). Germline-derived CDR1 and CDR2 are SGHNT and YYREEE (reference sequence). V was trimmed by 10 bases and J by 0 bases, leaving 17 bases between them. The CDR3 loop spans 14 amino acids. The CDR3: CAGGTSGSSYEQYF. The CDR3 bases are TGTGCCGGGGGCACAAGCGGAAGCTCCTACGAGCAGTACTTC.

This rearrangement joins TRBV19 to TRBJ1-5; TRBD1 agrees at 8 bases. The CDR3 contains 15 residues. Germline V lookup: CDR1 LNHDA, CDR2 SQIVND (reference sequence). With V trimmed by 3 bases and J by 2 bases, 3 bases remained unmatched. CDR3 DNA: TGTGCCAGTAGTATTTCGGGACAGGGCAATCAGCCCCAGCATTTT. It encodes CASSISGQGNQPQHF.

This clone came up once. The V call is TRBV15, the J call TRBJ1-1; weak D call: TRBD1 (5 bases). The CDR3 spans 13 residues. Trimming took 0 bases from V and 10 from J, leaving 12 bases between them. CDR1 LNHNV and CDR2 YYDKDF come from the germline V gene (reference sequence). CDR3 in DNA: TGTGCCACCAGCAGAGATTACCCTAGGGGAGCTTTCTTT. The encoded protein is CATSRDYPRGAFF.

The chain employs TRBV19 and TRBJ1-2; D not resolved. Germline values: CDR1 LNHDA, CDR2 SQIVND (reference sequence). V was clipped by 3 bases and J by 5 bases, with 19 bases between them. The CDR3 has 16 residues. The CDR3, as DNA: TGTGCCAGTAGTATTGCATGGGTCTTTGTCCGTTATGGCTACACCTTC. Translation gives CASSIAWVFVRYGYTF.

This rearrangement joins TRBV20-1 to TRBJ2-3; D is uncertain. V lost 3 bases to trimming and J lost 1 base, with 8 bases between them. Germline V CDR1 and CDR2: DFQATT, SNEGSKA (reference sequence). CDR3 length: 13 residues. CDR3 in amino acids: CSASRAGTDTQYF. CDR3 in DNA: TGCAGTGCTAGTCGGGCGGGCACAGATACGCAGTATTTT.

V usage is TRBV7-2 and J usage is TRBJ2-2; D remains ambiguous. The CDR3 runs to 14 residues. The V end lost 3 bases, the J end lost 0 bases, and 5 bases lay between the germline ends. From germline, CDR1 is SGHTA and CDR2 FQGNSA. The CDR3 coding sequence is TGTGCCAGCAGCTTTTCGGCGAACACCGGGGAGCTGTTTTTT. Protein: CASSFSANTGELFF.

This clone was detected a few times. The V gene is TRBV6-5, the J gene TRBJ1-1, with D hard to call. Between the trimmed V and J ends, which lost 7 bases and 4 bases, there was a span of 13 bases. Per the germline V gene, CDR1 is MNHEY and CDR2 is SVGAGI. The CDR3 length is 13 residues. The CDR3 here is CASTERLGTEAFF. The DNA of the CDR3 is TGTGCCAGCACCGAAAGGTTAGGCACTGAAGCTTTCTTT.

The V gene is TRBV18, the J gene TRBJ2-5; D unclear. The V end lost 3 bases, the J end lost 2 bases, and 7 bases lay between the germline ends. Germline CDR1 is KGHSH and CDR2 is LQKENI. The CDR3 length is 13 residues. The CDR3 DNA is TGTGCCAGCTCACCCTTAGGACAAGAGACCCAGTACTTC. This gives the protein CASSPLGQETQYF.

This chain connects TRBV5-4 to TRBJ2-6; no clear D. Between the trimmed V and J ends, which lost 3 bases and 7 bases, there was a span of 8 bases. The CDR3 spans 13 residues. Germline lookup yields CDR1 SGHNT and CDR2 YYREEE (reference sequence). In DNA, the CDR3 is TGTGCCAGCAGCTCATCGGAAGCCAACGTCCTGACTTTC. This gives the protein CASSSSEANVLTF.

The chain combines TRBV10-2 with TRBJ1-4, with 8 nucleotides matching TRBD1. Trimming at V came to 2 bases and at J to 8 bases, leaving 7 bases not matched to a gene. This CDR3 is built from 15 residues. Looked up from germline, CDR1 is WSHSY and CDR2 is SAAADI. The CDR3 is CASSEPGQGGEKLFF. CDR3 DNA sequence: TGCGCCAGCAGTGAGCCTGGACAGGGTGGAGAAAAACTGTTTTTT.

This chain joins TRBV10-2 and TRBJ1-5; D not certain. CDR1 and CDR2 from the germline V gene are WSHSY and SAAADI. This CDR3 contains 13 residues. Between the trimmed V and J ends, which lost 8 bases and 2 bases, there was a span of 10 bases. CDR3: CASGEGGNQPQHF. Here the CDR3 DNA reads TGCGCCAGCGGCGAGGGCGGCAATCAGCCCCAGCATTTT.

The chain links TRBV27 to TRBJ2-6; D is unresolved. Deletions cut 0 bases from V and 0 bases from J, with 12 bases between. The CDR3 covers 18 residues. Looked up from germline, CDR1 is MNHEY and CDR2 is SMNVEV (reference sequence). This CDR3 reads CASSLSVIFGSGANVLTF. DNA for the CDR3: TGTGCCAGCAGTTTATCTGTAATCTTCGGCTCTGGGGCCAACGTCCTGACTTTC.

This sequence joins TRBV6-5 and TRBJ2-7; D gene unclear. Deletions cut 0 bases from V and 4 bases from J, with 7 bases between. Germline CDR1 and CDR2: MNHEY and SVGAGI. CDR3 length: 13 amino acids. This chain's CDR3 is CASSYSLGYEQYF. CDR3 bases: TGTGCCAGCAGTTACTCGCTCGGGTACGAGCAGTACTTC.

V usage is TRBV7-2 and J usage is TRBJ1-5, with TRBD1 matching 11 bases. V lost 5 bases to trimming and J lost 6 bases; unmatched junction nucleotides: 12. CDR1 is SGHTA, CDR2 FQGNSA, per germline. The CDR3 spans 17 residues. DNA for the CDR3: TGTGCCAGCAGCCGTCCGGGACAGGGGGACTGGGGTCAGCCCCAGCATTTT. It translates to CASSRPGQGDWGQPQHF.

The chain's CDR3 is CASINREVSRGWADTQYF. CDR3 nucleotides: TGTGCCAGCATAAACCGGGAGGTGTCCAGGGGTTGGGCAGATACGCAGTATTTT. J is TRBJ2-3 and V is TRBV7-9; D perhaps matches TRBD2 (7 bases). Trimming shortened V by 7 bases and J by 4 bases, and 27 bases separated the two germline ends. This CDR3 spans 18 amino acids. Germline V gene data show CDR1 as SEHNR and CDR2 as FQNEAQ (reference sequence). The complete variable domain, with remaining parts taken from reference TRBV7-9 and TRBJ2-3, reads DTGVSQNPRHKITKRGQNVTFRCDPISEHNRLYWYRQTLGQGPEFLTYFQNEAQLEKSRLLSDRFSAERPKGSFSTLEIQRTEQGDSAMYLCASINREVSRGWADTQYFGPGTRLTVL.

V and J are TRBV5-1 and TRBJ2-7; D is unresolved. Germline assignment: CDR1 SGHRS and CDR2 YFSETQ. The CDR3 runs 16 residues. V was clipped by 4 bases and J by 2 bases, with 19 bases between them. The CDR3 DNA sequence: TGCGCCAGCAGCGACGACGTCCCATCCTGGACCTACGAGCAGTACTTC. Its translation: CASSDDVPSWTYEQYF. Drawing the rest from reference TRBV5-1 and TRBJ2-7, the complete variable domain is KAGVTQTPRYLIKTRGQQVTLSCSPISGHRSVSWYQQTPGQGLQFLFEYFSETQRNKGNFPGRFSGRQFSNSRSEMNVSTLELGDSALYLCASSDDVPSWTYEQYFGPGTRLTVT.

This chain uses TRBV7-6 with TRBJ2-1; 7 bases line up with TRBD2. Germline assignment: CDR1 SGHVS and CDR2 FNYEAQ. V was pared by 5 bases and J by 10 bases, with 23 bases of the junction left unmatched. The CDR3 has 18 residues. DNA of the CDR3: TGTGCCAGCAGCGACTTCTTGGGAGGGCTAGCGGCCGGGGGGGAGCAGTTCTTC. Amino acid sequence: CASSDFLGGLAAGGEQFF. The full variable domain, in which reference TRBV7-6 and TRBJ2-1 provide the parts outside the CDR3, is GAGVSQSPRYKVTKRGQDVALRCDPISGHVSLYWYRQALGQGPEFLTYFNYEAQQDKSGLPNDRFSAERPEGSISTLTIQRTEQRDSAMYRCASSDFLGGLAAGGEQFFGPGTRLTVL.